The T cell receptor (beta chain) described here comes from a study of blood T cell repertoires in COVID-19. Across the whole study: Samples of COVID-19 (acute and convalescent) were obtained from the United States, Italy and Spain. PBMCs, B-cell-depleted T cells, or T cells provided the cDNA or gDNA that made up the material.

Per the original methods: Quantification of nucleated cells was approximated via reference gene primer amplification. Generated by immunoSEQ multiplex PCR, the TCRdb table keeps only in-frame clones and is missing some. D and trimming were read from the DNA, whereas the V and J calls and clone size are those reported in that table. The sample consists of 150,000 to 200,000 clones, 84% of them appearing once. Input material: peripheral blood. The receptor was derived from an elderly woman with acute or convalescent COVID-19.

The CDR3 loop reads CASSEVGPGEVQNIQYF. The CDR3 DNA reads TGTGCCAGCAGTGAAGTTGGCCCGGGAGAGGTCCAAAACATTCAGTACTTC. The chain joins TRBV6-1 to TRBJ2-4; D possibly corresponds to TRBD2 (6 bases). Germline CDR1 MNHNS, CDR2 SASEGT. V lost 1 base to trimming and J lost 5 bases, with 18 bases between them. The CDR3 consists of 17 residues.